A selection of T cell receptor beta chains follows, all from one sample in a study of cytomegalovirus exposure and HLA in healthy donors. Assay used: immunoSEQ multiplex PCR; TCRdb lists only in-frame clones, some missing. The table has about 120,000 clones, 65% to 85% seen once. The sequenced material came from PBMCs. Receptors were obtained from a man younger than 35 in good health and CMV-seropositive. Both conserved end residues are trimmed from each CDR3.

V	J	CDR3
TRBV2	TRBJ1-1	ASTNTEAF
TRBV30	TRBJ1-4	AWGTAFFEKLF
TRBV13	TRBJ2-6	ASSLGRGTSGANVLT
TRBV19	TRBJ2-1	ASSTTSLAGVDVNEQF
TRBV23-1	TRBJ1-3	ASSHFPTGTGNTIY
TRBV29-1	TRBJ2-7	SVRHPIFYEQY
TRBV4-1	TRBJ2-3	ASSLLSTYTQY
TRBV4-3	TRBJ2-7	ASSQAPNSGYEQY
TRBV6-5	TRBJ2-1	ASTSGDEQF
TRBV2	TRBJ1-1	ASRWITGMTEAF
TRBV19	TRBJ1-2	ASMDPGQGAYGYT
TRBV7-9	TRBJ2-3	ASSFLASTDTQY
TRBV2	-	ASSDDSPTYEQY
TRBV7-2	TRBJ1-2	ASSLGSFSPGGYT
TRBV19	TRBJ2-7	ASRGTSGNAYEQY
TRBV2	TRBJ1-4	ASRANRVVHEKLF
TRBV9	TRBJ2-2	ASSVALPRGGGGELF
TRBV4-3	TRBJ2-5	ASSQVWTREETQY
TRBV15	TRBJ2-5	ATSRGQSETQY
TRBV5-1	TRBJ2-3	ASTPTGGRDTQY
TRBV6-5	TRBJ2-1	ASSSGTSGYNEQF
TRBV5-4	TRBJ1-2	ASSPRTGSYLYGYT
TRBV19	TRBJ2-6	ASSIPDSYRSGANVLT
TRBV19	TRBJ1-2	ASSIGGTGGYT
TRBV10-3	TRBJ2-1	ATLDRGGNEQF
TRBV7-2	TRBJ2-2	ASSLDIAGGDTGELF
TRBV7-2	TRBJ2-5	ASSLTPRETQY
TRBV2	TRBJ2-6	ASKYSVGLAGTGANVLT
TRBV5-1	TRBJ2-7	ASSLIGTSAYEQY
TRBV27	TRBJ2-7	ASSFTSGSYEQY
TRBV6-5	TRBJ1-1	ASGSGLMNTEAF
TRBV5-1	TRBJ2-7	ASSLSTGGRKNLQYEQY
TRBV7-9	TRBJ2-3	SSSLTSGRPTDTQY
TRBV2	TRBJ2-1	ATTDREYNEQF
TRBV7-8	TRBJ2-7	ASSSQPGQGGLAQY
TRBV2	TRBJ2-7	ASRARDYAYEQY
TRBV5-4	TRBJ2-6	ASSPTAAGANVLT
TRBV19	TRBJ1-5	ARGNQPQH
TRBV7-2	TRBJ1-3	ASRRRTGIGNTIY
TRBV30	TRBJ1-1	ACTVNPQGTEAF
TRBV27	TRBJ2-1	ASSLSRGLNNEQF
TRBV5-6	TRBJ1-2	ASSLESPGGYGYT
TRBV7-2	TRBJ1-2	ASSVSSGTGEGYT
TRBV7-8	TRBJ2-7	ASTDPMRPGGGYEQY
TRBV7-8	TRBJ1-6	ASSRNPTSSYNSPLH
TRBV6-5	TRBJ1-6	ASSYTGTRYNSPLH
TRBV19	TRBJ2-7	ASSMGTDTSYEQY
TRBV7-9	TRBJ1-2	ASSLPPQDNYGYT
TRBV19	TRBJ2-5	ASSRVALETQY